The clone carrying this T cell receptor beta chain was seen only a few times. The antigen is undetermined. This sample is part of a study of shared clonotypes between healthy human individuals. At the level of the study: CD8 memory received one plate per donor, CD8 naive two, CD4 memory three and CD4 naive three.

Regarding the study as a whole: Shared across a few donors were about 4.8% of the naive CD4 clonotypes.

In the source study's methods: ImmunoSEQ only sent back junction sequences with no quality scores, so filtering was done differently. Assay used: immunoSEQ multiplex PCR; TCRdb lists only in-frame clones, some missing. V and J calls plus clone size are reproduced from that table; the DNA served to infer D and trimming. The data contain about 2.2 million clones, just under 95% of them singletons. The naive CD8 subset, CD45RO-negative cells positively selected for CCR7, excluded terminally differentiated effector memory CD45RA+ cells. All donors were Caucasian adults living in Nashville, Tennessee. The ends were cut back, 4 bases at V and 6 bases at J, with 9 bases in the middle. Germline lookup yields CDR1 MNHEY and CDR2 SMNVEV (reference sequence). The CDR3 is made up of 13 amino acids.

The sequence came from a man between 18 and 35 years old in good health. Some clones in this sample may be carry-over from other donors' samples. This rearrangement joins TRBV27 to TRBJ1-4; D possibly corresponds to TRBD1 (5 bases). The specimen was naive CD8+ T cells from PBMCs. CDR3: CASSWGRHEKLFF. The DNA of the CDR3 is TGTGCCAGCAGTTGGGGACGGCATGAAAAACTGTTTTTT.